This T cell receptor beta chain comes out of a study of T cell responses to AZD1222 COVID-19 vaccine. The protocol was immunoSEQ multiplex PCR, while the TCRdb copy is restricted to in-frame clones and leaves out a portion. The repertoire has over 95,000 clones, roughly 89% of them found once; the top ten carry roughly 7.7%. This CDR3 is 14 amino acids long. Germline V CDR1 and CDR2: SEHNR, FQNEAQ (reference sequence). V shed 0 bases and J shed 11 bases, with 14 bases lying between them. This clone was found once. No antigen is known for it. Findings and limits, study-wide: Baseline antibody screening turned up just a handful of seropositive AZD1222 recipients. Clonal diversity may have been underestimated, and the donors were mostly white British, with more females than males. Unmutated regions of variants are reportedly targeted by nearly half of spike-specific TCRs. Only after the peak T cell response were repertoires sampled.

The specimen was peripheral blood, collected on day 0 of AZD1222 vaccination. This TCR was recovered from an adult in good health. The chain uses TRBV7-9 and TRBJ1-5, with no clear D. CDR3 DNA: TGTGCCAGCAGCTTAGCATCGCTCCCCAAGGCCCAGCATTTT. Protein sequence: CASSLASLPKAQHF.